This TCR beta chain was identified during a study of Graves' ophthalmopathy and Graves' hyperthyroidism. Study-level findings and limits: Detected in blood as well were most expanded thyroid clonotypes with frequency above 0.001.

The table lists this clonotype with many counts. The target antigen is unknown. CDR3 regions of TCR beta were amplified from RNA transcripts. The workflow started with a first-round RT-PCR run with HTBI primers and then moved on to a second-round multiplex PCR. TCRdb reprocessed the multiplex PCR reads via MiXCR and lists one record per CDR3 protein. The sample lists about 370,000 distinct CDR3 sequences; about 18% were seen once. Germline V gene sequence: CDR1 LNHDA, CDR2 SQIVND (reference sequence). The V and J ends lost 4 bases and 3 bases respectively, with 12 bases between them. The CDR3 is 14 amino acids.

The rearrangement links TRBV19 to TRBJ1-2, with D unclear. The clonotype was recovered from an adult woman with stable Graves' hyperthyroidism. Sequencing was carried out using peripheral blood. Written as DNA, the CDR3 is TGTGCCAGTAGTAGCGGGCCTCCAGACTATGGCTACACCTTC. It codes for CASSSGPPDYGYTF.